This T cell receptor beta chain was captured by sequencing in a study of shared clonotypes between healthy human individuals. Study information: Plates per donor: three CD4 naive, three CD4 memory, two CD8 naive, one CD8 memory. Overall study findings and caveats: Sharing across four donors was seen in 5% to 5.5% of naive CD4 clonotypes.

CD8 cells classed as naive were CD45RO-negative and positively selected for CCR7, excluding terminally differentiated effector memory CD45RA+ cells. Worth noting for this clone: Its antigen is currently unknown.

Trimming took 0 bases from V and 1 from J; bases not matched to a gene: 4. Germline V gene data show CDR1 as SGHRS and CDR2 as YFSETQ. This CDR3 has 18 residues. The method was immunoSEQ multiplex PCR; TCRdb's version includes in-frame clones alone and lacks a portion of them. The sample holds under 1 million clones, 96% seen once. This clonotype was sampled from a man under 40 in good health. The sample was naive CD8+ T cells sorted from blood. The V and J genes are TRBV5-1 and TRBJ2-2, with TRBD2 matching over 12 bases. The DNA for the CDR3 is TGCGCCAGCAGCTTGGCACTAGCGGGGGGAGAGAACACCGGGGAGCTGTTTTTT. Protein: CASSLALAGGENTGELFF.